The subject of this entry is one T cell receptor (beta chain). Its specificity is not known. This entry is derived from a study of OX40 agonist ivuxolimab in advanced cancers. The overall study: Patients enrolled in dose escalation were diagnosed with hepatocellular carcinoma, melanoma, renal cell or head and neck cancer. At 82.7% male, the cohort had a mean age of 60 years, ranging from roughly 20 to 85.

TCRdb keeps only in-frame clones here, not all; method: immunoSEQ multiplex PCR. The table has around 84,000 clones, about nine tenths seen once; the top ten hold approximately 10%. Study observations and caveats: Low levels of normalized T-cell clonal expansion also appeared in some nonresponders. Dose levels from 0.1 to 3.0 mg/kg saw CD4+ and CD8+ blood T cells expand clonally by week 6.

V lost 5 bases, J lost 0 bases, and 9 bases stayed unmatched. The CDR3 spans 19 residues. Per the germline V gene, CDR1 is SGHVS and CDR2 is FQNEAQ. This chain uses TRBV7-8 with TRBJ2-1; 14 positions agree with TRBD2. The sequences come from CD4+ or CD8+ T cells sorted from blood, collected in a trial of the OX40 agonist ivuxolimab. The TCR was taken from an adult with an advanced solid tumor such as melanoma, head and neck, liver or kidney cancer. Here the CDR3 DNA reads TGTGCCAGCAGCGCCGGACTAGCGGGGGGCCCGGCCTCCTACAATGAGCAGTTCTTC. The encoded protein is CASSAGLAGGPASYNEQFF.